The clone carrying this T cell receptor beta chain was counted a few times. Via MiXCR, TCRdb re-called the 5' RACE reads, giving one row per CDR3 protein. This table has some 440,000 distinct CDR3 sequences, around 24% appearing once. Germline V lookup: CDR1 SQVTM, CDR2 ANQGSEA. The ends were cut back, 4 bases at V and 3 bases at J, with 12 bases in the middle. The length of the CDR3 is 14 residues. The source of the sample is a study of identical twins. The data also belong to a second study, concerning T cells expressing NK-cell markers. As reported in that work: An anti-gamma-delta TCR antibody was added in several experiments. It restricted sorting to alpha-beta TCR-expressing T cells. For several donors, the dominant NKG2C+ clonotypes made up roughly 1.0-7.0% of their CD8+ T cells.

This sequence was found in a woman in her late teens or twenties in good health. The sequenced sample was CD4+ T cells sorted from blood. V gene TRBV29-1 combines with J gene TRBJ2-2; unclear D gene. CDR3 protein: CSVGPPEYTGELFF. For the CDR3, the DNA is TGCAGCGTTGGACCTCCCGAGTACACCGGGGAGCTGTTTTTT.